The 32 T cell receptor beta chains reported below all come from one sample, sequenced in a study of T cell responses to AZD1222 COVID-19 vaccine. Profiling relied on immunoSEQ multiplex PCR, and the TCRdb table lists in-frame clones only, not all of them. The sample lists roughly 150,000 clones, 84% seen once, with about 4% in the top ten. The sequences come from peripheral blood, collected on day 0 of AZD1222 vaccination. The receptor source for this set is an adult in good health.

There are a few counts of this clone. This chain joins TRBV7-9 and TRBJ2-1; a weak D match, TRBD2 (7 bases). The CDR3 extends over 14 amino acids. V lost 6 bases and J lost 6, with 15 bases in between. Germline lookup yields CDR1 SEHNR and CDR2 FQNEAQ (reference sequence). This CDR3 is CASSRGGGSNEQFF. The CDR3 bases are TGTGCCAGCAGTAGGGGAGGGGGGTCCAATGAGCAGTTCTTC.

CDR3 sequence reads: CASTQLGAQEKLFF. The CDR3 nucleotides read TGTGCCAGCACTCAGCTGGGGGCGCAGGAAAAACTGTTTTTT. The chain carries TRBV6-5 and TRBJ1-4; the D gene is possibly TRBD1 (6 bases). From germline, CDR1 is MNHEY and CDR2 SVGAGI. The CDR3 is 14 amino acids. With 7 bases removed from V and 8 bases from J, the gap between germline ends came to 17 bases.

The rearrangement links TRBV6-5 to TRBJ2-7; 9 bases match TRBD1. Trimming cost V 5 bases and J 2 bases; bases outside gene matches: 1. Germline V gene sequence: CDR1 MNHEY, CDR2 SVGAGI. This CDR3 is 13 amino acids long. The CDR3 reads CASSRDRAYEQYF. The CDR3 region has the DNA TGTGCCAGCAGTAGGGACAGGGCCTACGAGCAGTACTTC.

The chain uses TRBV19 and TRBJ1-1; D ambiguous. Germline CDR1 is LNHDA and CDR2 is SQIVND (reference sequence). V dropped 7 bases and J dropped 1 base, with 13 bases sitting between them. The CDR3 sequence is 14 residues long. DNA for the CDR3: TGTGCCAGTAAGATGCTCACTAAGAACACTGAAGCTTTCTTT. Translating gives CASKMLTKNTEAFF.

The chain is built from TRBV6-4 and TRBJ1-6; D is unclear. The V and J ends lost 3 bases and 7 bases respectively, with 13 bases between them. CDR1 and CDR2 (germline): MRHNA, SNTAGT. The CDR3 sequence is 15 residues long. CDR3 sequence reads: CASSEQGSRNSPLHF. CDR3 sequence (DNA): TGTGCCAGCAGTGAGCAAGGGAGCAGGAATTCACCCCTCCACTTT.

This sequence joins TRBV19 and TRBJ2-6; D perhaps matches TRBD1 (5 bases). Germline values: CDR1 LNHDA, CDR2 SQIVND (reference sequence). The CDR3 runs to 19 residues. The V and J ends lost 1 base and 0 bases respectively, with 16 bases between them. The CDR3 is CASSIGGLGPFSGANVLTF. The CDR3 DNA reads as TGTGCCAGTAGTATAGGGGGCCTTGGGCCATTCTCTGGGGCCAACGTCCTGACTTTC. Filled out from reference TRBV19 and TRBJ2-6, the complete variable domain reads DGGITQSPKYLFRKEGQNVTLSCEQNLNHDAMYWYRQDPGQGLRLIYYSQIVNDFQKGDIAEGYSVSREKKESFPLTVTSAQKNPTAFYLCASSIGGLGPFSGANVLTFGAGSRLTVL.

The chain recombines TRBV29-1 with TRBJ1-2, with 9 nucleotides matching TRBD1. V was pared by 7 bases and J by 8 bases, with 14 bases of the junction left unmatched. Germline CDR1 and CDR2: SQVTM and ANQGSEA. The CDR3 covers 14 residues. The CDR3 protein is CSGTGTGFLGGYTF. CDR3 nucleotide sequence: TGCAGCGGTACCGGGACAGGGTTTTTGGGAGGCTACACCTTC.

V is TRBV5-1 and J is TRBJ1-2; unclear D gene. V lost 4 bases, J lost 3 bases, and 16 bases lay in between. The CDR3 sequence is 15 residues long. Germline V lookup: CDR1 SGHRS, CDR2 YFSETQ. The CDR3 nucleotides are TGCGCCAGCAGCCTCGTCCGGGGAAGCGACTATGGCTACACCTTC. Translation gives CASSLVRGSDYGYTF.

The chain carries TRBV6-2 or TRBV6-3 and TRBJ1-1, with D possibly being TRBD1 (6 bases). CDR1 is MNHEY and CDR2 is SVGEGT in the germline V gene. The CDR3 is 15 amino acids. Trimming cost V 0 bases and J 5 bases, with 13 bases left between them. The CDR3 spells CASSYSGGGGTEAFF. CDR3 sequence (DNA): TGTGCCAGCAGTTACTCAGGCGGAGGGGGTACTGAAGCTTTCTTT.

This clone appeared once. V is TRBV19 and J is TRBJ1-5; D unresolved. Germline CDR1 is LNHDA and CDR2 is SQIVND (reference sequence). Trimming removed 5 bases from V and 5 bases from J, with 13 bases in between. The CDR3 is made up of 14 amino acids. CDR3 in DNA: TGTGCCAGTAGTCGAGCAGTCAAATATCAGCCCCAGCATTTT. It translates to CASSRAVKYQPQHF.

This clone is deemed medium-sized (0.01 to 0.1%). The CDR3, as DNA: TGTGCCAGCAGTGCGGACAGCGCTTTGGCTTCACCCCTCCACTTT. This translates into CASSADSALASPLHF. This rearrangement joins TRBV28 to TRBJ1-6; tentatively, D is TRBD1 (6 bases). Trimming shortened V by 5 bases and J by 9 bases, and 17 bases separated the two germline ends. This CDR3 comprises 15 residues. Germline CDR1 reads MDHEN; CDR2 reads SYDVKM.

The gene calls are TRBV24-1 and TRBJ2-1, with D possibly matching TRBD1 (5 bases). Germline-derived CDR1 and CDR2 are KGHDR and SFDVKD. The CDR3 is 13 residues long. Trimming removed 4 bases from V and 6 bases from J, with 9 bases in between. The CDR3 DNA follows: TGTGCCACCAGTGACGTCAGGGCCAATGAGCAGTTCTTC. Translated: CATSDVRANEQFF.

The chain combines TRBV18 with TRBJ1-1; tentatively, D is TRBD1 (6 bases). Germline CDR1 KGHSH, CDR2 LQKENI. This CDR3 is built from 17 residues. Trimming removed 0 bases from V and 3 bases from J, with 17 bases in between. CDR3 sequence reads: CASSPPTRGKGYTEAFF. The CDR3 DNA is TGTGCCAGCTCACCACCGACCAGGGGCAAGGGGTACACTGAAGCTTTCTTT.

CDR3: CASSLSSNYEQYF. CDR3 coding DNA: TGTGCCAGCAGCTTAAGTTCCAACTACGAGCAGTACTTC. The rearrangement links TRBV7-7 to TRBJ2-7; D gene ambiguous. Germline CDR1 and CDR2: SSHAT and FNYEAQ (reference sequence). There are 13 residues in the CDR3. V was shortened by 2 bases and J by 3 bases, with 8 bases between the two germline ends.

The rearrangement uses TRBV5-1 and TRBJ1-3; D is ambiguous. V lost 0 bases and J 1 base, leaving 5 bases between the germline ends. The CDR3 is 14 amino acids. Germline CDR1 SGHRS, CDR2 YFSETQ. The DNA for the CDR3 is TGCGCCAGCAGCTTGGGAGCATCTGGAAACACCATATATTTT. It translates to CASSLGASGNTIYF.

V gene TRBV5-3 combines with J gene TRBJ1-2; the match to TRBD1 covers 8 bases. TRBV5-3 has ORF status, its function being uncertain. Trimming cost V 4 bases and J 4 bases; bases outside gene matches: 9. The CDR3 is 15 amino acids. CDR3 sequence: CARSAERQGTYGYTF. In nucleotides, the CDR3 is TGTGCCAGAAGCGCGGAAAGACAGGGGACCTATGGCTACACCTTC.

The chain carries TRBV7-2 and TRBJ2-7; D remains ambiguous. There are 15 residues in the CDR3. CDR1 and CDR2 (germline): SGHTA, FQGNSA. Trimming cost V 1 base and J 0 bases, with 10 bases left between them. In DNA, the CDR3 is TGTGCCAGCAGCTTAGGTTTCAAGAGCTCCTACGAGCAGTACTTC. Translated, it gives CASSLGFKSSYEQYF.

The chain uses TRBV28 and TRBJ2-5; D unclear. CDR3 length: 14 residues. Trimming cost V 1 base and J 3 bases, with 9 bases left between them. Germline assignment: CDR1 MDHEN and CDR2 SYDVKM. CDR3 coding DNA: TGTGCCAGCAGTTTATTGACCATGGAAGAGACCCAGTACTTC. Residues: CASSLLTMEETQYF.

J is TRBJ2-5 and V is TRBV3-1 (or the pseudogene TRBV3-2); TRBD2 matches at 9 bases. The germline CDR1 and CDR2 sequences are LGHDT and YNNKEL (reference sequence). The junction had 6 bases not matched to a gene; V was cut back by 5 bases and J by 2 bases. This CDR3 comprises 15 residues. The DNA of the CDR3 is TGTGCCAGCAGCTTCGGGACTAGCCTTCAAGAGACCCAGTACTTC. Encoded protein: CASSFGTSLQETQYF.

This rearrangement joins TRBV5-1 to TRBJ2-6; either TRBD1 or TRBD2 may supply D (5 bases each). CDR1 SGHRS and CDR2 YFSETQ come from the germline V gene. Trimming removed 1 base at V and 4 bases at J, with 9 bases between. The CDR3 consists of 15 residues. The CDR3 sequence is CASSLYGDGANVLTF. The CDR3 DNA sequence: TGCGCCAGCAGCTTGTATGGGGACGGGGCCAACGTCCTGACTTTC.

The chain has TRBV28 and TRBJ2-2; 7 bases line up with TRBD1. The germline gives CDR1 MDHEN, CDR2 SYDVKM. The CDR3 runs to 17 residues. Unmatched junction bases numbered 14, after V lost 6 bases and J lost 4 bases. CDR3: CASSPHRGPKGTGELFF. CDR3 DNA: TGTGCCAGCAGCCCACACAGGGGTCCGAAGGGCACCGGGGAGCTGTTTTTT.

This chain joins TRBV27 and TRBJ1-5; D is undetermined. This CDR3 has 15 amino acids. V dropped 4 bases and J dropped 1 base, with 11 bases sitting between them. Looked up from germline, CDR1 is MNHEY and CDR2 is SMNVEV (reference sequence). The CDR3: CASSSLQFSNQPQHF. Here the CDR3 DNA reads TGTGCCAGCAGTTCGCTGCAGTTCAGCAATCAGCCCCAGCATTTT.

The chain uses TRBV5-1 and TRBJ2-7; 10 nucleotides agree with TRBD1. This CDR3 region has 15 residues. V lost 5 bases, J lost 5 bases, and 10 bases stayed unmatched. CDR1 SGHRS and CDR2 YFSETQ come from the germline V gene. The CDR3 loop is CASRSLTGGRDEQYF. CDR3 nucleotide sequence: TGCGCCAGCAGATCCTTGACAGGGGGCCGAGACGAGCAGTACTTC.

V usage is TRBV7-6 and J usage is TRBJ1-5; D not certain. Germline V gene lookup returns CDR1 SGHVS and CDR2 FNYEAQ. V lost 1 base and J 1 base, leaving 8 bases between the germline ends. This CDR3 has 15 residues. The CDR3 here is CASSLEVGSNQPQHF. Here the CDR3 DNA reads TGTGCCAGCAGCTTAGAAGTGGGCAGCAATCAGCCCCAGCATTTT.

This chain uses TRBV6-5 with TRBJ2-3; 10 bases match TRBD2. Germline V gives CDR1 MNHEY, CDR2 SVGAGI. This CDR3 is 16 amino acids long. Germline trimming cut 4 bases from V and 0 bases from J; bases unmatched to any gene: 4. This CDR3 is CASSFSGGRSTDTQYF. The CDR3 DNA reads TGTGCCAGCAGTTTTAGCGGGGGGAGGAGCACAGATACGCAGTATTTT.

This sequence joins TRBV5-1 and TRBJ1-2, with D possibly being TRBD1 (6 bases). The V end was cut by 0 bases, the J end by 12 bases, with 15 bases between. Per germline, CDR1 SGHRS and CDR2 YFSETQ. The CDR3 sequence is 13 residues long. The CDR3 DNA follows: TGCGCCAGCAGCTTGGACAGGGTATTGGAAAACACCTTC. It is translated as CASSLDRVLENTF.

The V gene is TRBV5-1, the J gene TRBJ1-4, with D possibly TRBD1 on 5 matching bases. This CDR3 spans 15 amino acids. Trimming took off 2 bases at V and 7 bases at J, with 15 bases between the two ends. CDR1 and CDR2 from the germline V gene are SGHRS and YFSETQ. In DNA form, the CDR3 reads TGCGCCAGCAGCTTACAAGACAGCGTTGGTGAAAAACTGTTTTTT. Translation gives CASSLQDSVGEKLFF.

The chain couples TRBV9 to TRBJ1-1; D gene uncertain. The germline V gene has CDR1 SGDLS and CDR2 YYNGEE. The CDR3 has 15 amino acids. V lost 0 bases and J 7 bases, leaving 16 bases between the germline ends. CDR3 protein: CASSVGAEPSLEAFF. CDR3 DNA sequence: TGTGCCAGCAGCGTAGGAGCGGAACCCTCGCTTGAAGCTTTCTTT.

The CDR3 region is CASSEVLVRNEQFF. The CDR3 DNA is TGTGCCAGCAGTGAAGTTCTAGTACGGAATGAGCAGTTCTTC. The rearrangement uses TRBV2 and TRBJ2-1; D remains ambiguous. Germline loops: CDR1 SNHLY, CDR2 FYNNEI. V lost 1 base and J 7 bases, leaving 11 bases between the germline ends. CDR3 length equals 14 residues.

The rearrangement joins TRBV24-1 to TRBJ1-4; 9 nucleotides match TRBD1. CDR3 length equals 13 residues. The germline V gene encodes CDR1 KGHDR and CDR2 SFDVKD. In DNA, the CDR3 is TGTGCTACCGGGACAGGGACAAATGAAAAACTGTTTTTT. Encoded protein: CATGTGTNEKLFF.

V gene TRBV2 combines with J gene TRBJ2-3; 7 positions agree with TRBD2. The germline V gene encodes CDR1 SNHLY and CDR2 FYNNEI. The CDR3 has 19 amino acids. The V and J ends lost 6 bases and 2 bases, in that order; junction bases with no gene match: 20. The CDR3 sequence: CASRASSGEGKGSTDTQYF. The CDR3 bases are TGTGCCAGCAGGGCCTCTTCGGGGGAGGGTAAGGGGTCCACAGATACGCAGTATTTT.

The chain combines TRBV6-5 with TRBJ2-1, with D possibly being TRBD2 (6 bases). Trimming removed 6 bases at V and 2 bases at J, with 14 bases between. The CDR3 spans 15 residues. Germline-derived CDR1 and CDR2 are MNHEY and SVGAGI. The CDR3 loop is CASSPGTATYNEQFF. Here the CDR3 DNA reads TGTGCCAGCAGCCCGGGGACTGCCACCTACAATGAGCAGTTCTTC.